This is a list of T cell receptor beta chains from one sample in a study of T cells after yellow fever vaccination. Using its own MiXCR run on the 5' RACE reads, TCRdb lists one record per CDR3 protein. The table records hundreds of thousands of distinct CDR3 sequences, 10% to 15% of them present only once. The starting material was PBMCs, obtained on the day of the yellow fever booster vaccination. The receptors originated from a man aged 25 to 40 who received the YFV17D yellow fever vaccine. Both conserved end residues are part of each CDR3. Each record gives: CDR3 DNA, CDR3 protein, V gene, D gene, clone size, J gene. A D gene is named only where the DNA matches it firmly. The size field is filled for only some rows; it gives once, few, many or a size class.

TGTGCCAGGAGCCCTGGACAGCACAATCAGCCCCAGCATTTT | CARSPGQHNQPQHF | TRBV4-2 | . | . | TRBJ1-5
TGTGCCACCAGTGTTGGGACTAGCGGGAACTACAATGAGCAGTTCTTC | CATSVGTSGNYNEQFF | TRBV24-1 | TRBD2 | few | TRBJ2-1
TGTGCCAGCAGCCCACGACAGGGTCCGGTGGGGGAGCTGTTTTTT | CASSPRQGPVGELFF | TRBV9 | TRBD1 | . | TRBJ2-2
TGCGCCAGCAGCCAAGATGCGGAATACACAGATACGCAGTATTTT | CASSQDAEYTDTQYF | TRBV4-3 | . | few | TRBJ2-3
TGTGCCAGCAGCGCGACGGGAGGATCCACAGATACGCAGTATTTT | CASSATGGSTDTQYF | TRBV9 | TRBD2 | few | TRBJ2-3
TGTGCCAGCAGCTGGGGACAGAGGGGAACTGAAGCTTTCTTT | CASSWGQRGTEAFF | TRBV5-5 | TRBD1 | . | TRBJ1-1
TGTGCCAGCAGCCAAGAGGGGGGCGTTGAAAAACTGTTTTTT | CASSQEGGVEKLFF | TRBV3-1 | . | . | TRBJ1-4
TGCGCCAGCAGCTTTGGGGCACGCGAAAAACTGTTTTTT | CASSFGAREKLFF | TRBV5-1 | . | . | TRBJ1-4
TGTGCCAGCAGCTTGGAGGGGGGGGCGCGGGAGCTGTTTTTT | CASSLEGGARELFF | TRBV5-4 | . | few | TRBJ2-2
TGTGCCAGCAGCTCCTCCACCAGACTAGCGGGAGTTGAGCAGTTCTTC | CASSSSTRLAGVEQFF | TRBV13 | TRBD2 | many | TRBJ2-1
TGTGCCAGCAGGGATAGGCAACCTGATCAGCCCCAGCATTTT | CASRDRQPDQPQHF | TRBV7-8 | . | . | TRBJ1-5
TGTGCCATCAGTCGAGAAGCTACGCAGTATTTT | CAISREATQYF | TRBV10-3 | . | . | TRBJ2-3
TGTGCCAGCAGCTTCTCCGGACAGCGCGTTAATGAAAAACTGTTTTTT | CASSFSGQRVNEKLFF | TRBV7-8 | . | many | TRBJ1-4
TGCGCCAGCAGCTTGGGGACAGTGGTTTTAGAGACCCAGTACTTC | CASSLGTVVLETQYF | TRBV5-1 | . | . | TRBJ2-5